Included here is one T cell receptor beta chain sequence, with context. Its antigen is undetermined. With 60 Vbeta and 13 Jbeta primers, the PCR was carried out. Generated by immunoSEQ multiplex PCR, the TCRdb table keeps only in-frame clones and is missing some. There are about 140,000 clones in the sample; about two thirds occur only once, and 10% lies in the top ten. This entry comes from a study of cytomegalovirus exposure and HLA in healthy donors. Study-level findings and limits: TCR beta chain V- and J-gene trimming was linked, in a later analysis, to a missense variant in DCLRE1C. One later analysis reportedly identified an Asian-associated ancestry cluster that showed fewer N-insertions than the roughly 700-donor mean.

CDR1 SGHAT and CDR2 FQNNGV come from the germline V gene. With 2 bases removed from V and 7 bases from J, the gap between germline ends came to 11 bases. The CDR3 length is 13 residues. This receptor was identified in a man aged 25 to 40 in good health and CMV-seropositive. This chain connects TRBV11-2 to TRBJ1-1; D is possibly TRBD1 (6 bases). Sequencing was performed on PBMCs. In DNA, the CDR3 is TGTGCCAGCAGCTTACGGACAGTCGGTGAAGCTTTCTTT. Its protein is CASSLRTVGEAFF.